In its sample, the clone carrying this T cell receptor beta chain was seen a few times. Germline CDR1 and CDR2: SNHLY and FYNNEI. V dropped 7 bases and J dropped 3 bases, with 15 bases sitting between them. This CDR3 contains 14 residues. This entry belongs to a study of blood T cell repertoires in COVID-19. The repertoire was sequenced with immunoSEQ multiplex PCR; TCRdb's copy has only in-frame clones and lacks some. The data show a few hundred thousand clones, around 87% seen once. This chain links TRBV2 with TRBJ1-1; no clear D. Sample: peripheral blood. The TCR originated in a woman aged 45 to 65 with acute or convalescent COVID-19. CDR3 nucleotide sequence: TGTGCCAGCACCCTCCTTGGGAGACACACTGAAGCTTTCTTT. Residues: CASTLLGRHTEAFF.